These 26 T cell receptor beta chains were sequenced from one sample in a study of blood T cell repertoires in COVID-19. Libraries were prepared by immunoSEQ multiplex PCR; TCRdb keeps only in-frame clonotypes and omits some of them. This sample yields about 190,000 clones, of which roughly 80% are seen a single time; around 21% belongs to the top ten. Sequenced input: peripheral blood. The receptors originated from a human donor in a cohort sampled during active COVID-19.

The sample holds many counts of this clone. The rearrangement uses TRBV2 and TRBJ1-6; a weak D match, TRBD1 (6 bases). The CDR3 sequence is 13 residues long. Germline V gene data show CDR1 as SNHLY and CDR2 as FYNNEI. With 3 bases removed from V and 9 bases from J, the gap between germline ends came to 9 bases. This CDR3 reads CASSDNRASPLHF. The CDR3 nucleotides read TGTGCCAGCAGTGATAACAGGGCTTCACCCCTCCACTTT.

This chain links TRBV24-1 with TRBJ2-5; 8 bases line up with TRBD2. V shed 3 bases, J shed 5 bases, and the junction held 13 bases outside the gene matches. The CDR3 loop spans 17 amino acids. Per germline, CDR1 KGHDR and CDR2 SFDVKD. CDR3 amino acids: CATSDDGRTSFGETQYF. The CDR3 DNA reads TGTGCCACCAGTGATGACGGTAGGACTAGCTTTGGGGAGACCCAGTACTTC.

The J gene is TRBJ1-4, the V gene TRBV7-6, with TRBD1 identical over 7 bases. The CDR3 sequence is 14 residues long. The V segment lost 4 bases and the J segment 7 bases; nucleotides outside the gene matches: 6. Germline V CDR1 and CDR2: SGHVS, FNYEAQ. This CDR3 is CASSSTGVFEKLFF. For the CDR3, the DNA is TGTGCCAGCAGCTCTACAGGGGTTTTTGAAAAACTGTTTTTT.

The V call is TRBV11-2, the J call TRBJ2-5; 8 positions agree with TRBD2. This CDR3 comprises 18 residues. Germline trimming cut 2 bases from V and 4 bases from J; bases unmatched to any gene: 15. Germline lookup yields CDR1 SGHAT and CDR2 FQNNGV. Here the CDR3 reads CASSLHPPGGGWSETQYF. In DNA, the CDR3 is TGTGCCAGCAGCTTACACCCACCAGGCGGGGGGTGGTCAGAGACCCAGTACTTC.

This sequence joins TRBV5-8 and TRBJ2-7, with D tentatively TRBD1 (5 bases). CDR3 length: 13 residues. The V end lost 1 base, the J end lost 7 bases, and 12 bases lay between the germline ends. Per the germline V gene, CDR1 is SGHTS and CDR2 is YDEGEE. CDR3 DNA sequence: TGTGCCAGCAGCTTGATCAGGGTGGGGGAGCAGTACTTC. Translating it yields CASSLIRVGEQYF.

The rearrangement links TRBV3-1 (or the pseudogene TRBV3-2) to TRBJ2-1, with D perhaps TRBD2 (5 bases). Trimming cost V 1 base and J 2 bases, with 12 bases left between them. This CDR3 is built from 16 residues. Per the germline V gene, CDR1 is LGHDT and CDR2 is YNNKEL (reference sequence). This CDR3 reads CASSQVSSGAYNEQFF. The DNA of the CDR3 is TGTGCCAGCAGCCAAGTTTCAAGCGGAGCCTACAATGAGCAGTTCTTC.

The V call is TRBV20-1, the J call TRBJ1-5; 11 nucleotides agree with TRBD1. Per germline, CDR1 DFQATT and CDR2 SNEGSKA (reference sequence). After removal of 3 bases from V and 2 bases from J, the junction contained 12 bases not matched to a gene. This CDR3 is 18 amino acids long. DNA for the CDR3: TGCAGTGCTAGTCCCCACGGACAGGGGGCTAGCGGCAATCAGCCCCAGCATTTT. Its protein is CSASPHGQGASGNQPQHF.

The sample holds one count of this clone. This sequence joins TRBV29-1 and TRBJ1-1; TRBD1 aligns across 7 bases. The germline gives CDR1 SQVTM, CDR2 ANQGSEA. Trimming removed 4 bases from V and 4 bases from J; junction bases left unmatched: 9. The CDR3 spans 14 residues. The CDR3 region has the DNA TGCAGCGTTGGGGGTTTGACAGGGCCCACTGAAGCTTTCTTT. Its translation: CSVGGLTGPTEAFF.

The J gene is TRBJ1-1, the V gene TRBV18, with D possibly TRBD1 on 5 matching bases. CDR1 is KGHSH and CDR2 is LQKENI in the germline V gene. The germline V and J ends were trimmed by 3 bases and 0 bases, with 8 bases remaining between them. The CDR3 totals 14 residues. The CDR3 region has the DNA TGTGCCAGCTCACCCCAGGGTATGAACACTGAAGCTTTCTTT. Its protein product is CASSPQGMNTEAFF.

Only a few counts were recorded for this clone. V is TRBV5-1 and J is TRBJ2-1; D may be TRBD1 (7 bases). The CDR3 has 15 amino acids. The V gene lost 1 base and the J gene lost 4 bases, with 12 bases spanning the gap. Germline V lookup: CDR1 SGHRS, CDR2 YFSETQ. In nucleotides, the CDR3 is TGCGCCAGCAGCTTGATCCAGGGGGGTTACAATGAGCAGTTCTTC. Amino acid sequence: CASSLIQGGYNEQFF.

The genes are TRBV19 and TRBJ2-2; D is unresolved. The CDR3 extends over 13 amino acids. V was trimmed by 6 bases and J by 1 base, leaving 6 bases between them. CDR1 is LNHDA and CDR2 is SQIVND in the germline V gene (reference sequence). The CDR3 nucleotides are TGTGCCAGTAGAAGAGAGAACACCGGGGAGCTGTTTTTT. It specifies CASRRENTGELFF.

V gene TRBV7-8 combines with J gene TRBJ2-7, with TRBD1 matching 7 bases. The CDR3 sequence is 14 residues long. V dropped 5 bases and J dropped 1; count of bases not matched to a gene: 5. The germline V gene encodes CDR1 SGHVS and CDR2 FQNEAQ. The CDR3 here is CASSPLRGSYEQYF. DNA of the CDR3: TGTGCCAGCAGCCCGCTCAGGGGGTCCTACGAGCAGTACTTC.

The CDR3 coding sequence is TGTGCCACCAGTGATTGGACTAGCGGGAGCACAGATACGCAGTATTTT. Encoded protein: CATSDWTSGSTDTQYF. This rearrangement joins TRBV24-1 to TRBJ2-3, with 11 bases fitting TRBD2. Per germline, CDR1 KGHDR and CDR2 SFDVKD. This CDR3 has 16 residues. V was clipped by 2 bases and J by 0 bases; unmatched bases: 0.

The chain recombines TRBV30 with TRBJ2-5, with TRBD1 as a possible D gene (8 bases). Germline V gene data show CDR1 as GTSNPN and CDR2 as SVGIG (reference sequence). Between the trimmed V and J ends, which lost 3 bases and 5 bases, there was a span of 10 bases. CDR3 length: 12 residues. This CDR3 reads CAWRQGGETQYF. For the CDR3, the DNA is TGTGCCTGGAGACAGGGGGGGGAGACCCAGTACTTC. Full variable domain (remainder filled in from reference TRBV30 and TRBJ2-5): SQTIHQWPATLVQPVGSPLSLECTVEGTSNPNLYWYRQAAGRGLQLLFYSVGIGQISSEVPQNLSASRPQDRQFILSSKKLLLSDSGFYLCAWRQGGETQYFGPGTRLLVL.

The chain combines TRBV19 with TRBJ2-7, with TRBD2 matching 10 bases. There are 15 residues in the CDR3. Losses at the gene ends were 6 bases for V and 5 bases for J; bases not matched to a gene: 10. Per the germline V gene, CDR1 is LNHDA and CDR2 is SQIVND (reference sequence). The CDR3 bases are TGTGCCAGTAGCCGCTCTAGCGGGAGTTCCAACGAGCAGTACTTC. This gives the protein CASSRSSGSSNEQYF.

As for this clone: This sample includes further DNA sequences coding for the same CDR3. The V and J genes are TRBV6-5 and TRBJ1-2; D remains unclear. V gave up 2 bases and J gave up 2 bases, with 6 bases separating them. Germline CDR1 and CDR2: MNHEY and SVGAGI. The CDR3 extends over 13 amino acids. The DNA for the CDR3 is TGTGCCAGCAGTTACGGCAGAAACTATGGCTACACCTTC. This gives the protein CASSYGRNYGYTF.

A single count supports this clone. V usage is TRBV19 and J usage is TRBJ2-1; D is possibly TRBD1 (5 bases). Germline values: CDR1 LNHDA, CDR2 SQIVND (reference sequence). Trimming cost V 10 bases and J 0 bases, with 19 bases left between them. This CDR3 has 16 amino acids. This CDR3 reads CATTFSDSSSYNEQFF. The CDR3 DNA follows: TGTGCCACTACGTTCTCCGACAGTAGCTCCTACAATGAGCAGTTCTTC. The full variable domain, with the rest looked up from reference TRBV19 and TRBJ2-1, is DGGITQSPKYLFRKEGQNVTLSCEQNLNHDAMYWYRQDPGQGLRLIYYSQIVNDFQKGDIAEGYSVSREKKESFPLTVTSAQKNPTAFYLCATTFSDSSSYNEQFFGPGTRLTVL.

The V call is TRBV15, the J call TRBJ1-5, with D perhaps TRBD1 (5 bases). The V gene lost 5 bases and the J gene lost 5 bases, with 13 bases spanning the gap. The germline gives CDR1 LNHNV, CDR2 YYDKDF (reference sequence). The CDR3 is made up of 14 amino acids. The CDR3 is CATSPRQQDQPQHF. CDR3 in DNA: TGTGCCACCAGCCCACGACAGCAAGATCAGCCCCAGCATTTT. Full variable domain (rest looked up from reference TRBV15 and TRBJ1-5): DAMVIQNPRYQVTQFGKPVTLSCSQTLNHNVMYWYQQKSSQAPKLLFHYYDKDFNNEADTPDNFQSRRPNTSFCFLDIRSPGLGDTAMYLCATSPRQQDQPQHFGDGTRLSIL.

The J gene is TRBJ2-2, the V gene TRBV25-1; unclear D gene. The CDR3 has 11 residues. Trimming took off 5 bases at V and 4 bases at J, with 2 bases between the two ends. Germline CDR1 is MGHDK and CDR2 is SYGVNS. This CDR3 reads CASSLTGELFF. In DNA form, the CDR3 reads TGTGCCAGCAGTCTCACCGGGGAGCTGTTTTTT.

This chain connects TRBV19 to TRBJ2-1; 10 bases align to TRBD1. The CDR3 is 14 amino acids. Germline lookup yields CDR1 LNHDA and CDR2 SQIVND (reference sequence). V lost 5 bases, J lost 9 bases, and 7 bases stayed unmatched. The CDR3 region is CASSVGTGEGEQFF. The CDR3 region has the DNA TGTGCCAGTAGTGTCGGGACAGGGGAAGGTGAGCAGTTCTTC.

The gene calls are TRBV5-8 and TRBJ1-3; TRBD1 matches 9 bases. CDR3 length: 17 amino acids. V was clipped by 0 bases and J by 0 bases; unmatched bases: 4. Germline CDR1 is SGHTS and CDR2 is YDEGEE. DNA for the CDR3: TGTGCCAGCAGCTTGGGAGGGACAGGGCCCTCTGGAAACACCATATATTTT. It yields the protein CASSLGGTGPSGNTIYF.

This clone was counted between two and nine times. The CDR3, as DNA: TGTGCCAGCAGCCGACAGGGGGCCGGAGAGACCCAGTACTTC. Translated: CASSRQGAGETQYF. The chain links TRBV11-2 to TRBJ2-5, with 10 positions matching TRBD1. The CDR3 consists of 14 residues. The junction had 4 bases not matched to a gene; V was cut back by 5 bases and J by 4 bases. CDR1 is SGHAT, CDR2 FQNNGV, per germline.

The CDR3 spells CSVRQGNGELFF. Written as DNA, the CDR3 is TGCAGCGTTCGACAGGGTAACGGGGAGCTGTTTTTT. This rearrangement joins TRBV29-1 to TRBJ2-2; 7 nucleotides match TRBD1. V trimming: 5 bases; J trimming: 7 bases; junction bases outside the gene matches: 4. The germline V gene encodes CDR1 SQVTM and CDR2 ANQGSEA. This CDR3 region has 12 residues.

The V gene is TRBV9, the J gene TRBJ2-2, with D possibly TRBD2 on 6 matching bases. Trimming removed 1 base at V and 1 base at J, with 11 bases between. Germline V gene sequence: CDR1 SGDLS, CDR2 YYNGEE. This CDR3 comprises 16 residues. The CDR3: CASSVTGGRNTGELFF. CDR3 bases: TGTGCCAGCAGCGTAACCGGGGGTCGGAACACCGGGGAGCTGTTTTTT.

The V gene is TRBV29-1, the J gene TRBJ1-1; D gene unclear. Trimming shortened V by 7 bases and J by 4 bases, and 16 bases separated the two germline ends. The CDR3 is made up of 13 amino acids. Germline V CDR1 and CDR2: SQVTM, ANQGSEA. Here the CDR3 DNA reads TGCAGCGCCGTGGCGGGAGGTGGCACTGAAGCTTTCTTT. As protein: CSAVAGGGTEAFF.

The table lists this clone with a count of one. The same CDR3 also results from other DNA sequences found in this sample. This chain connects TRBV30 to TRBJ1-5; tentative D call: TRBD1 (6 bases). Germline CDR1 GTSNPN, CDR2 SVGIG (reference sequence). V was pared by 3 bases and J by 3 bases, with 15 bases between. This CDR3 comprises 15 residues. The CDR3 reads CAWSVPGQYNQPQHF. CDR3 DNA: TGTGCCTGGAGCGTACCGGGACAATACAATCAGCCCCAGCATTTT.